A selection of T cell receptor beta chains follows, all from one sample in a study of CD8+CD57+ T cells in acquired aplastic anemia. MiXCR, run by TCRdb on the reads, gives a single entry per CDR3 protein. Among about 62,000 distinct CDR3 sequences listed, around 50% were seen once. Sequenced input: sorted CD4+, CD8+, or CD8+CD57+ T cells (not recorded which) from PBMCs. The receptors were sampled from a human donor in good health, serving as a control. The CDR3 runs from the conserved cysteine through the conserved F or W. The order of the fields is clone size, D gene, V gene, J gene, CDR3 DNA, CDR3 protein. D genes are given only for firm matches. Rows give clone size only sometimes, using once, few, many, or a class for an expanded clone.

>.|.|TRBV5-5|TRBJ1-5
TGTGCCAGCAGCTCTACCGCGGGGCCCCAGCATTTT
CASSSTAGPQHF
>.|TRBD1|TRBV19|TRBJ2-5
TGTGCCAGTAGTATGACAGGGGGCTCAAGAACCCAGTACTTC
CASSMTGGSRTQYF
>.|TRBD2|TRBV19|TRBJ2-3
TGTGCCAGTAGTATGGGGACTAGCGGGTTGCATACGCAGTATTTT
CASSMGTSGLHTQYF
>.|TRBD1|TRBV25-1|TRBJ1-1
TGTGCCAGCAGTGAATACCGGGACAGGGCCCTGTCCTTT
CASSEYRDRALSF
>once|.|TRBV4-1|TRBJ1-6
TGCGCCAGCAGCCAAGGGCAGGGAAATTCACCCCTCCACTTT
CASSQGQGNSPLHF
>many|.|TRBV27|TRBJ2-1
TGTGCCAGCAGTTCCATGTCGACGGACCCCTTCAGTGAGCAGTTCTTC
CASSSMSTDPFSEQFF
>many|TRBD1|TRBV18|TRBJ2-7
TGTGCCAGCTCAGCTGAGACAGGGAACGAGCAGTACTTC
CASSAETGNEQYF
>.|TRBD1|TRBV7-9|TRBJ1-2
TGTGCCAGCAGCCCAAAAACAGGGGCCGTGCGTGGCTACACCTTC
CASSPKTGAVRGYTF
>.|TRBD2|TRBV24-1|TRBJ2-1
TGTGCCACCAGTGATCCGGGACTATACAATGAGCAGTTCTTC
CATSDPGLYNEQFF
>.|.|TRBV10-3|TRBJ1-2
TGTGCCATCAGGGGGTCTGGGAACGATGGCTACACCTTC
CAIRGSGNDGYTF
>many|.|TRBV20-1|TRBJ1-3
TGCAGTGCTAGAGAGGGGAGGTCCGGAAACACCATATATTTT
CSAREGRSGNTIYF
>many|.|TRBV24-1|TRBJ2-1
TGTGCCACCAGTGATTTTTTACAGGGAGAGCAGTTCTTC
CATSDFLQGEQFF
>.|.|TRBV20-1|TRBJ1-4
TGCAGTGCTAAGGGGTTGGACAACCAAAATGAAAAACTGTTTTTT
CSAKGLDNQNEKLFF
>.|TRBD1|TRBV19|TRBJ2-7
TGTGCCAGTAGCAACTCAGGGGGCGGGACCTACGAGCAGTACTTC
CASSNSGGGTYEQYF
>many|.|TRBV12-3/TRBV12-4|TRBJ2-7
TGTGCCAGCAGTTTAGCTAGCGGACACATATACTACGAGCAGTACTTC
CASSLASGHIYYEQYF
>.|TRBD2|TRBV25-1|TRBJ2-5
TGTGCCAGCAGTGAATATAAAGGACTAGCGGGTACCTCGTACCAAGAGACCCAGTACTTC
CASSEYKGLAGTSYQETQYF
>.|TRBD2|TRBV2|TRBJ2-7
TGTGCCAGCAGAGATCTCGGGGGGAGCTACGAGCAGTACTTC
CASRDLGGSYEQYF
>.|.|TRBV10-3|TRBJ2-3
TGTGCCATCAGTGAGTCTCAAGGATTGGATACGCAGTATTTT
CAISESQGLDTQYF
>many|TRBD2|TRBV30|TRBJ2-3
TGTGCCTGGAAGACTAGCGGGACGTCAGATACGCAGTATTTT
CAWKTSGTSDTQYF
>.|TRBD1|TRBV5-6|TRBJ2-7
TGTGCCAGCAGCCAAGAAGAGGGGGCAGGGGAGCAGTACTTC
CASSQEEGAGEQYF
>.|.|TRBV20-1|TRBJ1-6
TGCAGTGCCACTACGAGCTCCTATAATTCACCCCTCCACTTT
CSATTSSYNSPLHF
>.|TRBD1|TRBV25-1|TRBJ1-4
TGTGCCAGCAGCCAAGACAGGGGAGATGAAAAACTGTTTTTT
CASSQDRGDEKLFF
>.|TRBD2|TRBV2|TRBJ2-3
TGTGCCAGCAGCACTAGCGGGGGGGCAGATACGCAGTATTTT
CASSTSGGADTQYF
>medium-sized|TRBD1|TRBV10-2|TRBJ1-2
TGCGCCAGCAGTGAAAACAGGGGTGGATATGGCTACACCTTC
CASSENRGGYGYTF
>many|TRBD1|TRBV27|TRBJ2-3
TGTGCCAGCAGTCTACGGACAGGGACCACAGATACGCAGTATTTT
CASSLRTGTTDTQYF
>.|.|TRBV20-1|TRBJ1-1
TGCAGTGCTAGGCTCAAACCCGAGGGTTTGCGAAACACTGAAGCTTTCTTT
CSARLKPEGLRNTEAFF
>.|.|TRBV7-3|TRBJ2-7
TGCGCCAGCAGTACCCCGGGTTCCTACGAGCAGTACTTC
CASSTPGSYEQYF
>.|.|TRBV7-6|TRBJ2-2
TGTGCCAGCAGCTTAGGGGCTAGCAACACCGGGGAGCTGTTTTTT
CASSLGASNTGELFF
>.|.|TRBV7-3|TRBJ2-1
TGTGCCAGCAGCTTTGGCCCGGCGGGTGAGCAGTTCTTC
CASSFGPAGEQFF
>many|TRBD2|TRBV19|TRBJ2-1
TGTGCCAGTAGTATAGCTAGCGGAGCCTACAATGAGCAGTTCTTC
CASSIASGAYNEQFF